This T cell receptor (beta chain) originates from a study of T cell responses to AZD1222 COVID-19 vaccine. Whole-study results and caveats: Unmutated variant regions are reportedly targeted by nearly half of spike-specific TCRs.

A note on this clone: The antigen is undetermined.

Some clones are missing from TCRdb's copy, which holds only in-frame ones; the method was immunoSEQ multiplex PCR. The data hold more than 80,000 clones, with 80% to 95% observed a single time. Germline V gene sequence: CDR1 ENHRY, CDR2 SYGVKD. Trimming took 7 bases from V and 9 from J; bases not matched to a gene: 15. The CDR3 is 14 residues long. The chain recombines TRBV10-3 with TRBJ2-7, with 7 nucleotides matching TRBD1. The sample was peripheral blood, taken 28 days after the second AZD1222 dose. The source is an adult who received the AZD1222 COVID-19 vaccine. CDR3 nucleotides: TGTGCCATCACCCGGGACAGCGGATTGGATGGGCAGTACTTC. This gives the protein CAITRDSGLDGQYF.